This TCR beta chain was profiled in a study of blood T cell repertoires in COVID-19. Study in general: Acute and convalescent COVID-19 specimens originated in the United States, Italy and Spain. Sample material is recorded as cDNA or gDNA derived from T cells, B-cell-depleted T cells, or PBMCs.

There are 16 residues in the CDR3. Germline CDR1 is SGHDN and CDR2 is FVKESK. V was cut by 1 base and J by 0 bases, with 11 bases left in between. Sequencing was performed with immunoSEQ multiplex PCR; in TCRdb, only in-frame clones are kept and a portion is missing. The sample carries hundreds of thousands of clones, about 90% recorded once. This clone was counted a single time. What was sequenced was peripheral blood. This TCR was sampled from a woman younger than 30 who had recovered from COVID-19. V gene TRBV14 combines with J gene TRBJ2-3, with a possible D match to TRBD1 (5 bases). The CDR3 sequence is CASSQVQGSSTDTQYF. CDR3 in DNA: TGTGCCAGCAGCCAAGTCCAGGGCTCTAGCACAGATACGCAGTATTTT.